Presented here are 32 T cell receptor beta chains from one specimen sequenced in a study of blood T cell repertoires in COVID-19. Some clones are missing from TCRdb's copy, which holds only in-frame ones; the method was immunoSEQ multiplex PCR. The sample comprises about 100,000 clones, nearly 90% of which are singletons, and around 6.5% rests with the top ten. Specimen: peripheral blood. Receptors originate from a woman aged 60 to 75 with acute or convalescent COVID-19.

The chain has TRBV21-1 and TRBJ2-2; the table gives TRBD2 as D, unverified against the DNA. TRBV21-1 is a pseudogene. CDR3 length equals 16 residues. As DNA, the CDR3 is TGTGCCAGCAGCAAAAGGGGCGGGGGAAACACCGGGGAGCTGTTTTTT. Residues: CASSKRGGGNTGELFF.

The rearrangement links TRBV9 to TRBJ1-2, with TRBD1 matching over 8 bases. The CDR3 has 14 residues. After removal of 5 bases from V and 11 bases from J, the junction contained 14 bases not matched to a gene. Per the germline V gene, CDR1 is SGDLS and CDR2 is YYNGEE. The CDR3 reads CASSSGPTGERYTF. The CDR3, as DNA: TGTGCCAGCAGTTCAGGCCCGACAGGGGAAAGGTACACCTTC. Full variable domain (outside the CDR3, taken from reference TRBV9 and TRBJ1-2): DSGVTQTPKHLITATGQRVTLRCSPRSGDLSVYWYQQSLDQGLQFLIQYYNGEERAKGNILERFSAQQFPDLHSELNLSSLELGDSALYFCASSSGPTGERYTFGSGTRLTVV.

CDR3 protein: CAWSVGGGNGNTIYF. The CDR3 DNA is TGTGCCTGGAGTGTAGGGGGGGGAAATGGAAACACCATATATTTT. V gene TRBV30 combines with J gene TRBJ1-3, with D perhaps matching TRBD1 (6 bases). This CDR3 region has 15 residues. Germline CDR1 is GTSNPN and CDR2 is SVGIG (reference sequence). V was clipped by 0 bases and J by 3 bases, with 12 bases between them.

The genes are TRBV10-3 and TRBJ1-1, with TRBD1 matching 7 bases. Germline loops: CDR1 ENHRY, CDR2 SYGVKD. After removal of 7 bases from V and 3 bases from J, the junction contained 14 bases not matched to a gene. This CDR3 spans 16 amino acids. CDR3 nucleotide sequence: TGTGCCATCAAAGCTTTAGGGACAGCGGTGGACACTGAAGCTTTCTTT. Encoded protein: CAIKALGTAVDTEAFF.

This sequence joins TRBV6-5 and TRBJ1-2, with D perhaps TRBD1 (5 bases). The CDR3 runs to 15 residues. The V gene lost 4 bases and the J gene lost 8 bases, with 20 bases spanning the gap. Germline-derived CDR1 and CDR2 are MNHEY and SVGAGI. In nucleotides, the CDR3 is TGTGCCAGCAGTTCCACCTCTCGCGGGGCGGGAGGCTACACCTTC. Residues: CASSSTSRGAGGYTF.

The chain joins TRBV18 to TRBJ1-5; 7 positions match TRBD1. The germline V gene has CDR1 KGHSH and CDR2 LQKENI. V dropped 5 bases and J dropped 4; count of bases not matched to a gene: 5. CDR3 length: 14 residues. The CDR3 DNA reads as TGTGCCAGCTCATTTACAGGGGAAAATCAGCCCCAGCATTTT. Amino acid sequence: CASSFTGENQPQHF.

Written as DNA, the CDR3 is TGCAGCGCCGGGCCGGGACAGGGCCTCACTGAAGCTTTCTTT. Translating gives CSAGPGQGLTEAFF. V and J are TRBV29-1 and TRBJ1-1; 9 positions match TRBD1. After removal of 7 bases from V and 4 bases from J, the junction contained 10 bases not matched to a gene. Germline values: CDR1 SQVTM, CDR2 ANQGSEA. The CDR3 runs 14 residues.

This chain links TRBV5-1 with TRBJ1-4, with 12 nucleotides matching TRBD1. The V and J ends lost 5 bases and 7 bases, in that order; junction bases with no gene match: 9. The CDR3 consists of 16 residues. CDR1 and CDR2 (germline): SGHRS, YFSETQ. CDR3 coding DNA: TGCGCCAGCAGTAAATCCGGGACAGGGGGCTTTGAAAAACTGTTTTTT. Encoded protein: CASSKSGTGGFEKLFF.

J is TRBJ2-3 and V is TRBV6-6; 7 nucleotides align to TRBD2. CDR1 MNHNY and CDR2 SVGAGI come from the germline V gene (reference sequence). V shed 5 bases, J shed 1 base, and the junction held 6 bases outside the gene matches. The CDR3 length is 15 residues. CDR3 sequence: CASSPSGRGTDTQYF. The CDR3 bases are TGTGCCAGCAGTCCATCAGGGAGGGGCACAGATACGCAGTATTTT.

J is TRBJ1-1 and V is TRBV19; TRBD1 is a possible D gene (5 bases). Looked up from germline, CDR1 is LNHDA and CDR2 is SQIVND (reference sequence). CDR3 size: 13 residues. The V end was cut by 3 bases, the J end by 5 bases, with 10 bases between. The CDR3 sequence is CASSIDSDTEAFF. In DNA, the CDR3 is TGTGCCAGTAGTATTGACAGTGATACTGAAGCTTTCTTT.

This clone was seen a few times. CDR3 in amino acids: CASSLQLRRGYTF. The CDR3 DNA sequence: TGTGCCAGCAGCTTACAGCTTAGGCGGGGCTACACCTTC. The chain is built from TRBV7-2 and TRBJ1-2; no reliable D call. The germline V gene has CDR1 SGHTA and CDR2 FQGNSA. The CDR3 runs 13 residues. The V end was cut by 2 bases, the J end by 8 bases, with 12 bases between.

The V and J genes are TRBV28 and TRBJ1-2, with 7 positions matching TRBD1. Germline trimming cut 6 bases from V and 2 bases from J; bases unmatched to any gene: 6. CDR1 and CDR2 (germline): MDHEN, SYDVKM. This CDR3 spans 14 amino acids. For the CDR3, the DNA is TGTGCCAGCAGCTCGCCAGGGGGGAACTATGGCTACACCTTC. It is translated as CASSSPGGNYGYTF.

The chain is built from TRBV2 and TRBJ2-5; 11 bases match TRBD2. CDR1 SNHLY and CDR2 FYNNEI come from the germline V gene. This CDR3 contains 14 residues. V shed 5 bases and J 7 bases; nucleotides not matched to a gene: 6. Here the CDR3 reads CASSRGLAGTTQYF. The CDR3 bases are TGTGCCAGCAGTCGAGGACTAGCGGGCACGACCCAGTACTTC. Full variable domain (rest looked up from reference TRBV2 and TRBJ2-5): EPEVTQTPSHQVTQMGQEVILRCVPISNHLYFYWYRQILGQKVEFLVSFYNNEISEKSEIFDDQFSVERPDGSNFTLKIRSTKLEDSAMYFCASSRGLAGTTQYFGPGTRLLVL.

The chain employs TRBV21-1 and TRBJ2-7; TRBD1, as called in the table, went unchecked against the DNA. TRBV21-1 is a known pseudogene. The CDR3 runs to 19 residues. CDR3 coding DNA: TGTGCCAGCAGCAACATATCGGTCCACTTAGGGGCCATCTCCTACGAGCAGTACTTC. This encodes CASSNISVHLGAISYEQYF.

The chain's CDR3 is CASSQDGRVGNEQFF. CDR3 bases: TGTGCCAGCAGCCAAGACGGGAGGGTTGGCAATGAGCAGTTCTTC. The chain couples TRBV3-1 (or the pseudogene TRBV3-2) to TRBJ2-1; 8 bases agree with TRBD2. V shed 0 bases, J shed 6 bases, and the junction held 4 bases outside the gene matches. CDR3 length equals 15 residues. The germline CDR1 and CDR2 sequences are LGHDT and YNNKEL (reference sequence).

CDR3 coding DNA: TGCGCCAGCAGTCTTAATGGGGACAGGACGTTAATGAACACTGAAGCTTTCTTT. Its translation is CASSLNGDRTLMNTEAFF. The rearrangement joins TRBV23-1 to TRBJ1-1; 8 bases are a match to TRBD1. TRBV23-1 is an ORF, with its function uncertain. The V segment lost 4 bases and the J segment 0 bases; nucleotides outside the gene matches: 13. CDR3 length: 18 amino acids.

The DNA of the CDR3 is TGTGCCAGCAGCCAGGGCCCGGGGAGACCGAACACTGAAGCTTTCTTT. It specifies CASSQGPGRPNTEAFF. V is TRBV3-1 (or the pseudogene TRBV3-2) and J is TRBJ1-1; D remains ambiguous. Germline V gene sequence: CDR1 LGHDT, CDR2 YNNKEL (reference sequence). Trimming took 3 bases from V and 1 from J, leaving 15 bases between them. The CDR3 spans 16 residues.

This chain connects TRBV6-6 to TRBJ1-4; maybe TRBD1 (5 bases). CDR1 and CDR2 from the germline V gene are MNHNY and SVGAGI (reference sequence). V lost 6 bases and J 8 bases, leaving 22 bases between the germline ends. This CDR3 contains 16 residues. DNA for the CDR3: TGTGCCAGCAGCTATTCCCTTAGGGCAGGGCGGGAAAAACTGTTTTTT. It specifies CASSYSLRAGREKLFF.

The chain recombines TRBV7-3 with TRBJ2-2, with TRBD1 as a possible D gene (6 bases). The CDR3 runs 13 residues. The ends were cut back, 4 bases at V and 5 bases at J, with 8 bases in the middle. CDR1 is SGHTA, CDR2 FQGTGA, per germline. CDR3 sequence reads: CASSSGQTGELFF. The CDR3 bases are TGTGCCAGCAGCTCCGGACAGACCGGGGAGCTGTTTTTT.

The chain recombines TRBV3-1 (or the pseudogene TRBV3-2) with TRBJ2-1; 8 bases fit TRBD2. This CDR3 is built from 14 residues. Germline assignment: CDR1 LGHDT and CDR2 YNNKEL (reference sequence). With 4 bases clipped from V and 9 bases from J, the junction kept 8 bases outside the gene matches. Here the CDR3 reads CASSPFTSGGEQFF. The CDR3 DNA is TGTGCCAGCAGCCCTTTTACTAGCGGTGGTGAGCAGTTCTTC.

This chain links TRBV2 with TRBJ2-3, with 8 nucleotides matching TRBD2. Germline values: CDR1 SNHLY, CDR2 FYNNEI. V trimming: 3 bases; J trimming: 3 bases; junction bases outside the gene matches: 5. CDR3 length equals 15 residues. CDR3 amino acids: CASSEFASGTDTQYF. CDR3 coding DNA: TGTGCCAGCAGTGAGTTTGCTAGCGGGACAGATACGCAGTATTTT. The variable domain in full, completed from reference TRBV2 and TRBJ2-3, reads EPEVTQTPSHQVTQMGQEVILRCVPISNHLYFYWYRQILGQKVEFLVSFYNNEISEKSEIFDDQFSVERPDGSNFTLKIRSTKLEDSAMYFCASSEFASGTDTQYFGPGTRLTVL.

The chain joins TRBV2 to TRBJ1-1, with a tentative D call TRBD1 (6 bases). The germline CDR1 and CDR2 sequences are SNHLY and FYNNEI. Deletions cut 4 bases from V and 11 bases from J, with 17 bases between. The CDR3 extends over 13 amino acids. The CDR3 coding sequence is TGTGCCAGCAGTGTAAGTCCCAACAGGGATGCTTTCTTT. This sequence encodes CASSVSPNRDAFF.

The CDR3 DNA reads as TGTGCCAGCAGTTTAGATCCCCGGGAGACCCAGTACTTC. Its protein is CASSLDPRETQYF. The chain uses TRBV28 and TRBJ2-5; D is uncertain. CDR1 is MDHEN and CDR2 is SYDVKM in the germline V gene. The V end lost 2 bases, the J end lost 5 bases, and 9 bases lay between the germline ends. This CDR3 is 13 amino acids long.

CDR3 in DNA: TGTGCCAGCAGTTTGGGGCTAGCGGGAGGGCGAATCGGGGAGCTGTTTTTT. This sequence encodes CASSLGLAGGRIGELFF. The chain joins TRBV28 to TRBJ2-2; TRBD2 aligns across 12 bases. The CDR3 loop spans 17 amino acids. In germline, CDR1 is MDHEN, CDR2 SYDVKM. V trimming: 3 bases; J trimming: 7 bases; junction bases outside the gene matches: 9. The whole variable domain, filled in from reference TRBV28 and TRBJ2-2, reads DVKVTQSSRYLVKRTGEKVFLECVQDMDHENMFWYRQDPGLGLRLIYFSYDVKMKEKGDIPEGYSVSREKKERFSLILESASTNQTSMYLCASSLGLAGGRIGELFFGEGSRLTVL.

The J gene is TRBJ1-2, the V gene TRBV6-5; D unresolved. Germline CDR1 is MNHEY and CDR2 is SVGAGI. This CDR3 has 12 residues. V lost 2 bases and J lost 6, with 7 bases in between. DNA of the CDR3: TGTGCCAGCAGTTACGCCCAGGATGGCTACACCTTC. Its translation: CASSYAQDGYTF.

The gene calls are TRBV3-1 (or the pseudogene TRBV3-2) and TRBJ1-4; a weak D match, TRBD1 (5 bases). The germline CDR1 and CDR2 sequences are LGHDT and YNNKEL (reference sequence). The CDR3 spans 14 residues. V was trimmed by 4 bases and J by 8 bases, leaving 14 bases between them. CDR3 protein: CASSRPGLGEKLFF. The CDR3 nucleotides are TGTGCCAGCAGCCGACCGGGACTGGGGGAAAAACTGTTTTTT.

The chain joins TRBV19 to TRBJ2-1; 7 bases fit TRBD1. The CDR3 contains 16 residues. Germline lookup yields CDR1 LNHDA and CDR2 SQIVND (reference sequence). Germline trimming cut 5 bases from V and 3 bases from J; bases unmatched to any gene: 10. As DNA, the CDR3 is TGTGCCAGTAGTTCAACAGGGGACCTATTCTACAATGAGCAGTTCTTC. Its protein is CASSSTGDLFYNEQFF.

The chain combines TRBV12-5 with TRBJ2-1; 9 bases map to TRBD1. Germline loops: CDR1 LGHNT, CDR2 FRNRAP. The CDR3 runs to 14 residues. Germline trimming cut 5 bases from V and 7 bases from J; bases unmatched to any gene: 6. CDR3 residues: CASGGRTGVNEQFF. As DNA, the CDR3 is TGTGCTAGTGGTGGGCGGACAGGGGTAAATGAGCAGTTCTTC.

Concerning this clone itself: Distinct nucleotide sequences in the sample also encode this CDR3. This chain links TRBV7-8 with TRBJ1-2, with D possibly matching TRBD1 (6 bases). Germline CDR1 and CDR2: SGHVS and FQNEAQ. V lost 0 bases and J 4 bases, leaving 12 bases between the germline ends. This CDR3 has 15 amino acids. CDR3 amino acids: CASSLAKTGLYGYTF. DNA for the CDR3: TGTGCCAGCAGCTTAGCGAAAACAGGGCTCTATGGCTACACCTTC.

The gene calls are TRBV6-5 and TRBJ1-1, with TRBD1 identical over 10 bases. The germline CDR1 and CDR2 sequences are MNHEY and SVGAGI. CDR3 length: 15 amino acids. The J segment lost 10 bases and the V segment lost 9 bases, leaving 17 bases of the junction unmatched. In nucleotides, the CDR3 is TGTGCCAGTTCTTCCAAGCGGGGACAGGGGTTTTCAGCTTTCTTT. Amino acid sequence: CASSSKRGQGFSAFF.

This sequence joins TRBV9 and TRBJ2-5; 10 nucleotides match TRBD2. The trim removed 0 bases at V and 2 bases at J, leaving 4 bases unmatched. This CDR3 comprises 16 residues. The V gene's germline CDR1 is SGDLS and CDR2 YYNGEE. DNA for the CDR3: TGTGCCAGCAGCGTAGGGGGACTAGCGCCACAAGAGACCCAGTACTTC. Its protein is CASSVGGLAPQETQYF.

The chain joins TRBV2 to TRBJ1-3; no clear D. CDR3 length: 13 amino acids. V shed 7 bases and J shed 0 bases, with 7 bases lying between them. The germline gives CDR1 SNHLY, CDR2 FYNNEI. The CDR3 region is CASTPYSGNTIYF. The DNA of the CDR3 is TGTGCCAGCACCCCCTACTCTGGAAACACCATATATTTT.